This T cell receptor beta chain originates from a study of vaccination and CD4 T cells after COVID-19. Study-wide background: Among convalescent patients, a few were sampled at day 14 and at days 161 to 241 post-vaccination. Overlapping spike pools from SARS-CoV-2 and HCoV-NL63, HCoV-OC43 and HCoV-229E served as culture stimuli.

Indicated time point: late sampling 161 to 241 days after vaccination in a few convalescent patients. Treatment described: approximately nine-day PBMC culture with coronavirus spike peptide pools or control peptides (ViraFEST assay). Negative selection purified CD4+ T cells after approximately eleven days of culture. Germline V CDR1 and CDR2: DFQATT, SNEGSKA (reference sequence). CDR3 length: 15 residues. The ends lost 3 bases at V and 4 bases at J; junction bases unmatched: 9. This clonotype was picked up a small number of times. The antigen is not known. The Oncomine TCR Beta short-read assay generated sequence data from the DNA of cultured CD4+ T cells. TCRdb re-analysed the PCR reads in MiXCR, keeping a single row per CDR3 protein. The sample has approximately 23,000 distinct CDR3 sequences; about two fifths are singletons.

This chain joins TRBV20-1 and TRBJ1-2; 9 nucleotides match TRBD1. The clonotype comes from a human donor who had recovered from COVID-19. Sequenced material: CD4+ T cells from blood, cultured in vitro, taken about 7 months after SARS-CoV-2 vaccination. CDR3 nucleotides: TGCAGTGCTAGGAGACAGGGGGTTCGAGGCTATGGCTACACCTTC. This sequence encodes CSARRQGVRGYGYTF.